This T cell receptor beta chain was captured by sequencing in a study of shared clonotypes between healthy human individuals. The authors distributed each subset's genomic DNA evenly over several immunoSEQ plates. Using immunoSEQ multiplex PCR, the repertoire was profiled, and TCRdb retains in-frame clones only, with some absent. The data show about 2.1 million clones, 93% seen once. Comment on this clone: As yet, its antigen is unknown.

This CDR3 contains 12 residues. V lost 4 bases, J lost 6 bases, and 9 bases lay in between. Germline values: CDR1 PRHDT, CDR2 FYEKMQ (reference sequence). Study-level findings and limits: The donor pool, a small one, limited the genetic and exposure-history diversity represented. Even with large depth, rarefaction showed that sorted-subset sequencing was incomplete.

CD45RO-negative, CCR7-positively selected cells formed the naive CD8 fraction, excluding terminally differentiated effector memory CD45RA+ cells. The TCR originated in a man younger than 35 in good health. Some clones in this sample may be carry-over from other donors' samples. The sequenced sample was naive CD8+ T cells from PBMCs. The genes are TRBV13 and TRBJ1-1, with unresolved D. DNA of the CDR3: TGTGCCAGCAGCTCACGGACGTCTGAAGCTTTCTTT. Translating gives CASSSRTSEAFF.